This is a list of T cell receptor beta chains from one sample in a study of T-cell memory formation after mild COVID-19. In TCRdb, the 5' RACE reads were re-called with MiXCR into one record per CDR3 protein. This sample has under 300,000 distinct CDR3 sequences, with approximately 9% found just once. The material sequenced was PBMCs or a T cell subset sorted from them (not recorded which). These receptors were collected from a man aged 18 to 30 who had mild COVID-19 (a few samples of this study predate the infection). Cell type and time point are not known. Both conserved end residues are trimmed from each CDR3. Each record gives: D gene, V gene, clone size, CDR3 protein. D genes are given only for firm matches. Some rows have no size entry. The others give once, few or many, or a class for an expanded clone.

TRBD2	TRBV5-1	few	ASSRIAGGLKQETQY
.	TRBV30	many	ATSSTDTQY
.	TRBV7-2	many	ASSLVGYGYT
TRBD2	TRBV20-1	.	SAPMLAVSTDTQY
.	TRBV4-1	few	ASSQDRRRGMNTEAF
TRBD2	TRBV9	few	ASSPHGGGGSGELF
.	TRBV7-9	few	ASSLAAGELF
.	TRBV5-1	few	ASSFRRPDDNEQF
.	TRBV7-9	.	ASSLGLPEF
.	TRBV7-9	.	ASSLFGDTDTQY
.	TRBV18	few	ASSPIGTDTQY
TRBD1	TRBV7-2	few	ASSSQQGTGPQH
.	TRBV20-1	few	SAQRTASTIQETQY
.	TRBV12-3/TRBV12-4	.	ASSLLEIGELF
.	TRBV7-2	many	ASSFLGGPDTQY